The clone carrying this T cell receptor (beta chain) was observed at least ten times. The antigen remains undetermined. TCRdb redid the calling of the reads with MiXCR, one entry per CDR3 protein. The sample lists roughly 600,000 distinct CDR3 sequences; roughly a quarter were seen once. With 7 bases clipped from V and 3 bases from J, the junction kept 12 bases outside the gene matches. The CDR3 contains 16 residues. Germline V gene sequence: CDR1 LGHDT, CDR2 YNNKEL (reference sequence). This sample is drawn from a study of T cell repertoires in cytomegalovirus infection. Whole-study findings and limits: Dominating the ex vivo response were HLA-C-restricted CMV-specific TCR beta clonotypes.

This clonotype originated in a human donor in good health (CMV status not recorded). Some clones in this sample may be carry-over from other donors' samples. Sequenced material: CD8+ T cells from PBMCs. This chain uses TRBV3-1 with TRBJ1-3; TRBD1 agrees at 7 bases. The CDR3: CASTTFSRGFGNTIYF. CDR3 coding DNA: TGTGCCAGCACCACTTTCAGCAGGGGGTTTGGAAACACCATATATTTT.